Presented here are 32 T cell receptor beta chains from one specimen sequenced in a study of blood T cells in healthy people across ages. For the second PCR, which ran for roughly 7 to 11 cycles, a sample-barcoded 5' primer and a J-beta primer mix were used. One entry per CDR3 protein, called by TCRdb with MiXCR from the 5' RACE reads. The sample carries about 800,000 distinct CDR3 sequences, roughly 25% recorded once. These sequences were also reported in another study, on T cells of mothers and their children.

The sample taken for sequencing was blood. The receptors here all came from a boy younger than 18 in good health.

The chain is built from TRBV5-1 and TRBJ2-7; possibly TRBD1 or TRBD2 for D (5 bases each). Per germline, CDR1 SGHRS and CDR2 YFSETQ. With 3 bases removed from V and 4 bases from J, the gap between germline ends came to 17 bases. The CDR3 contains 15 residues. The CDR3 bases are TGCGCCAGCAGCTCGACCGGGACCTCACCTTACGAGCAGTACTTC. It is translated as CASSSTGTSPYEQYF.

The chain joins TRBV6-5 to TRBJ1-2; D is unresolved. V was clipped by 2 bases and J by 0 bases, with 13 bases between them. The CDR3 loop spans 16 amino acids. Germline CDR1 reads MNHEY; CDR2 reads SVGAGI. The CDR3 protein is CASSYVGSYSNYGYTF. CDR3 DNA: TGTGCCAGCAGTTACGTGGGCAGCTATTCTAACTATGGCTACACCTTC.

The rearrangement joins TRBV20-1 to TRBJ1-5; D gene ambiguous. Germline V gene sequence: CDR1 DFQATT, CDR2 SNEGSKA (reference sequence). The CDR3 extends over 15 amino acids. V was trimmed by 2 bases and J by 4 bases, leaving 15 bases between them. The CDR3 here is CSARKGPITNQPQHF. The CDR3, as DNA: TGCAGTGCTAGAAAGGGTCCTATTACAAATCAGCCCCAGCATTTT.

This clonotype was observed once. The chain carries TRBV2 and TRBJ2-5; TRBD1 is a possible D gene (5 bases). The DNA end favors TRBJ2-7, so the J call may be wrong. Germline V gives CDR1 SNHLY, CDR2 FYNNEI. The CDR3 sequence is 14 residues long. The CDR3 here is CASSEDRQRYEQYF. CDR3 DNA: TGTGCCAGCAGTGAAGATAGACAGCGCTACGAGCAGTACTTC.

The rearrangement joins TRBV6-2 or TRBV6-3 to TRBJ2-1; D is unresolved. In germline, CDR1 is MNHEY, CDR2 SVGEGT. Trimming removed 0 bases from V and 9 bases from J, with 6 bases in between. This CDR3 spans 12 amino acids. CDR3 sequence (DNA): TGTGCCAGCAGTTACTCGATCGCTGAGCAGTTCTTC. Its protein product is CASSYSIAEQFF.

This clonotype was counted a few times. The chain combines TRBV12-3 or TRBV12-4 with TRBJ1-3; D is uncertain. CDR3 size: 14 residues. Trimming took off 5 bases at V and 1 base at J, with 9 bases between the two ends. This CDR3 reads CASSPRRSGNTIYF. The CDR3 DNA is TGTGCCAGCAGTCCCCGCAGGTCTGGAAACACCATATATTTT.

This clonotype was detected only a few times. The J gene is TRBJ1-5, the V gene TRBV3-1; TRBD1 matches at 7 bases. This CDR3 region has 14 residues. V gave up 4 bases and J gave up 4 bases; unmatched junction bases: 4. Germline V CDR1 and CDR2: LGHDT, YNNKEL (reference sequence). CDR3 residues: CASSRGQANQPQHF. CDR3 nucleotides: TGTGCCAGCAGCCGAGGACAGGCGAATCAGCCCCAGCATTTT.

This chain connects TRBV10-3 to TRBJ2-5; TRBD1 aligns across 7 bases. V was pared by 8 bases and J by 5 bases, with 2 bases of the junction left unmatched. This CDR3 contains 11 residues. Looked up from germline, CDR1 is ENHRY and CDR2 is SYGVKD. DNA for the CDR3: TGTGCCATCGGACAGGAGGAGACCCAGTACTTC. This encodes CAIGQEETQYF.

This clonotype was detected a few times. The chain joins TRBV9 to TRBJ2-3, with 11 bases identical to TRBD2. The CDR3 totals 16 residues. CDR1 and CDR2 (germline): SGDLS, YYNGEE. The V and J ends lost 0 bases and 5 bases, in that order; junction bases with no gene match: 5. The CDR3 DNA reads as TGTGCCAGCAGCGTAGTAGCGGGGGGGCCTCAAGATACGCAGTATTTT. It encodes CASSVVAGGPQDTQYF. The full variable domain, with the rest looked up from reference TRBV9 and TRBJ2-3, is DSGVTQTPKHLITATGQRVTLRCSPRSGDLSVYWYQQSLDQGLQFLIQYYNGEERAKGNILERFSAQQFPDLHSELNLSSLELGDSALYFCASSVVAGGPQDTQYFGPGTRLTVL.

The V call is TRBV9, the J call TRBJ2-1; TRBD2 agrees at 9 bases. The end of the DNA fits TRBJ2-7 better, so the J call may be wrong. Germline CDR1 is SGDLS and CDR2 is YYNGEE. This CDR3 is built from 16 residues. CDR3 region: CASSVSGLAGTREQYF. The CDR3 nucleotides read TGTGCCAGCAGCGTATCTGGGCTAGCGGGAACTCGCGAGCAGTACTTC.

J is TRBJ2-7 and V is TRBV18; D is ambiguous. V shed 3 bases and J shed 2 bases, with 20 bases lying between them. Germline loops: CDR1 KGHSH, CDR2 LQKENI. The CDR3 length is 17 residues. The CDR3 sequence: CASSPSQITFTPYEQYF. CDR3 DNA sequence: TGTGCCAGCTCACCGTCACAGATTACCTTCACCCCCTACGAGCAGTACTTC.

This chain connects TRBV29-1 to TRBJ1-4; no definite D call. The V end lost 7 bases, the J end lost 0 bases, and 9 bases lay between the germline ends. The germline V gene encodes CDR1 SQVTM and CDR2 ANQGSEA. The CDR3 has 13 amino acids. CDR3: CSGAEATNEKLFF. The CDR3 DNA reads as TGCAGCGGGGCCGAGGCAACTAATGAAAAACTGTTTTTT.

The J gene is TRBJ2-5, the V gene TRBV4-1; TRBD1 matches 8 bases. Matching the DNA end better, TRBJ2-1 makes the J call doubtful. CDR3 length equals 14 residues. Germline-derived CDR1 and CDR2 are MGHRA and YSYEKL. CDR3: CASSQRQGMGEQFF. The CDR3 DNA reads as TGCGCCAGCAGCCAAAGACAGGGGATGGGTGAGCAGTTCTTC.

This clonotype was detected only a few times. The CDR3 loop is CASSFGRVEPQPQHF. CDR3 nucleotide sequence: TGTGCCAGCAGCTTTGGCAGGGTAGAGCCTCAGCCCCAGCATTTT. V usage is TRBV5-5 and J usage is TRBJ1-5, with D maybe TRBD1 (5 bases). This CDR3 has 15 amino acids. Per the germline V gene, CDR1 is SGHKS and CDR2 is YYEKEE (reference sequence). The V gene lost 2 bases and the J gene lost 6 bases, with 15 bases spanning the gap.

V is TRBV7-9 and J is TRBJ1-4; 9 nucleotides line up with TRBD1. Germline values: CDR1 SEHNR, CDR2 FQNEAQ (reference sequence). The CDR3 is 15 residues long. Germline trimming cut 0 bases from V and 6 bases from J; bases unmatched to any gene: 2. The CDR3 DNA sequence: TGTGCCAGCAGCTTAGCACAGGGGGCGGATGAAAAACTGTTTTTT. This codes for CASSLAQGADEKLFF.

This clonotype was observed a few times. This chain links TRBV11-2 with TRBJ2-5, with D possibly TRBD2 on 5 matching bases. The germline V gene has CDR1 SGHAT and CDR2 FQNNGV. Trimming removed 1 base from V and 11 bases from J, with 11 bases in between. The CDR3 spans 12 residues. The CDR3 reads CASSLVSWEQYF. The CDR3 DNA follows: TGTGCCAGCAGCTTAGTATCCTGGGAGCAGTACTTC. The full variable domain, with the rest looked up from reference TRBV11-2 and TRBJ2-5, is EAGVAQSPRYKIIEKRQSVAFWCNPISGHATLYWYQQILGQGPKLLIQFQNNGVVDDSQLPKDRFSAERLKGVDSTLKIQPAKLEDSAVYLCASSLVSWEQYFGPGTRLLVL.

The genes are TRBV3-1 and TRBJ2-7, with D unresolved. This CDR3 has 15 amino acids. Looked up from germline, CDR1 is LGHDT and CDR2 is YNNKEL (reference sequence). The V end lost 0 bases, the J end lost 6 bases, and 15 bases lay between the germline ends. CDR3 in amino acids: CASSQEGYGFSEQYF. The CDR3 coding sequence is TGTGCCAGCAGCCAAGAGGGTTATGGGTTCTCCGAGCAGTACTTC.

Of note for this clonotype: Sequence at one end of the junction differs from germline and may be a read error. The rearrangement links TRBV29-1 to TRBJ2-1; D may be TRBD1 or TRBD2 (5 bases each). The V gene's germline CDR1 is SQVTM and CDR2 ANQGSEA. This CDR3 spans 13 amino acids. CDR3 in amino acids: CTVVTGGVNEQFF. In DNA, the CDR3 is TGCACCGTTGTAACAGGAGGAGTGAATGAGCAGTTCTTC.

The genes are TRBV3-1 and TRBJ2-5; D ambiguous. CDR1 and CDR2 from the germline V gene are LGHDT and YNNKEL (reference sequence). This CDR3 has 12 amino acids. V was clipped by 1 base and J by 7 bases, with 7 bases between them. The CDR3, as DNA: TGTGCCAGCAGCCAAGGGTCTGGGACCCAGTACTTC. The encoded protein is CASSQGSGTQYF.

This clonotype occurred a few times. J is TRBJ2-5 and V is TRBV9, with 9 nucleotides matching TRBD1. CDR1 and CDR2 from the germline V gene are SGDLS and YYNGEE. V lost 3 bases to trimming and J lost 7 bases; unmatched junction nucleotides: 7. This CDR3 has 14 residues. This CDR3 reads CASSGTGVSGTQYF. The CDR3 bases are TGTGCCAGCAGCGGGACAGGGGTTTCGGGGACCCAGTACTTC.

The V gene is TRBV20-1, the J gene TRBJ2-5; 15 bases are shared with TRBD2. The end of the DNA fits TRBJ2-1 better, so the J call may be wrong. Germline V CDR1 and CDR2: DFQATT, SNEGSKA (reference sequence). This CDR3 contains 17 residues. Here the CDR3 reads CSASTPGLAGGGYEQFF. The CDR3 DNA is TGCAGTGCTAGTACCCCGGGACTAGCGGGGGGCGGATATGAGCAGTTCTTC.

The V gene is TRBV4-3, the J gene TRBJ2-5; TRBD1 matches at 7 bases. Trimming took 1 base from V and 5 from J; bases not matched to a gene: 7. CDR1 and CDR2 from the germline V gene are LGHNA and YSLEER. The CDR3 runs to 15 residues. CDR3 nucleotides: TGCGCCAGCAGCCAAGGCACAGGGGTAAGGGAGACCCAGTACTTC. Protein sequence: CASSQGTGVRETQYF.

The V call is TRBV6-2 or TRBV6-3, the J call TRBJ2-5; the match to TRBD2 covers 10 bases. This CDR3 is built from 17 residues. Germline loops: CDR1 MNHEY, CDR2 SVGEGT. J gave up 0 bases and V 4 bases, and 8 bases lay outside the gene matches. The CDR3 region is CASSSGTSDLYQETQYF. The CDR3 nucleotides read TGTGCCAGCAGTTCCGGGACTAGCGACCTGTACCAAGAGACCCAGTACTTC.

This chain uses TRBV20-1 with TRBJ2-5; D possibly corresponds to TRBD1 (7 bases). CDR1 and CDR2 (germline): DFQATT, SNEGSKA (reference sequence). Trimming took 6 bases from V and 5 from J, leaving 13 bases between them. The CDR3 has 12 amino acids. The CDR3 nucleotides are TGCAGTGCGGAGGGACAGACCGAGACCCAGTACTTC. As protein: CSAEGQTETQYF.

This clonotype was observed a few times. The chain carries TRBV28 and TRBJ1-1; D gene ambiguous. The length of the CDR3 is 13 residues. CDR1 is MDHEN and CDR2 is SYDVKM in the germline V gene. Trimming took 6 bases from V and 8 from J, leaving 16 bases between them. Written as DNA, the CDR3 is TGTGCCAGCAGATCGGACCGTAGTTCGGAAGCTTTCTTT. This codes for CASRSDRSSEAFF.

The chain carries TRBV28 and TRBJ2-7, with TRBD1 as a possible D gene (6 bases). Germline CDR1 and CDR2: MDHEN and SYDVKM. V gave up 1 base and J gave up 1 base, with 11 bases separating them. The CDR3 loop spans 15 amino acids. The CDR3 sequence: CASSLFPQGSYEQYF. The DNA for the CDR3 is TGTGCCAGCAGTTTATTTCCCCAGGGGTCCTACGAGCAGTACTTC.

The gene calls are TRBV2 and TRBJ2-2; a possible D gene is TRBD2 (6 bases). This CDR3 is built from 16 residues. Germline loops: CDR1 SNHLY, CDR2 FYNNEI. V was clipped by 4 bases and J by 6 bases, with 18 bases between them. The CDR3, as DNA: TGTGCCAGCAGTGTGACCAGCGGAGGGCGGTCCGGGGAGCTGTTTTTT. It yields the protein CASSVTSGGRSGELFF.

V usage is TRBV7-2 and J usage is TRBJ2-1; D remains ambiguous. V was cut by 2 bases and J by 8 bases, with 10 bases left in between. This CDR3 contains 13 residues. CDR1 and CDR2 (germline): SGHTA, FQGNSA. The CDR3 nucleotides read TGTGCCAGCAGCTTATCCTTGGGCGATGAGCAGTTCTTC. Its protein product is CASSLSLGDEQFF.

The rearrangement links TRBV5-6 to TRBJ2-5; D might be TRBD1 (7 bases). This CDR3 contains 14 residues. Germline CDR1 SGHDT, CDR2 YYEEEE. Trimming removed 2 bases at V and 11 bases at J, with 19 bases between. CDR3 bases: TGTGCCAGCAGCTTCGGACAGGAGGGTAGTGAGCAGTACTTC. As protein: CASSFGQEGSEQYF.

As to this clonotype: A read error may be the cause here, since a much bigger clone is one base away. The chain employs TRBV9 and TRBJ2-3, with 7 bases that match TRBD2. The CDR3 length is 14 residues. Germline lookup yields CDR1 SGDLS and CDR2 YYNGEE. Here the CDR3 reads CVSSPPRGADTQYF. As DNA, the CDR3 is TGTGTCAGCAGCCCCCCACGGGGGGCAGATACGCAGTATTTT.

The rearrangement uses TRBV29-1 and TRBJ2-7; no clear D. The CDR3 has 11 amino acids. In germline, CDR1 is SQVTM, CDR2 ANQGSEA. Deletions cut 4 bases from V and 0 bases from J, with 4 bases between. CDR3 sequence reads: CSVVLSYEQYF. The CDR3 DNA is TGCAGCGTTGTCCTCTCCTACGAGCAGTACTTC.

The chain links TRBV5-1 to TRBJ2-5; 7 bases are a match to TRBD2. Per the germline V gene, CDR1 is SGHRS and CDR2 is YFSETQ. Trimming at V came to 3 bases and at J to 2 bases, leaving 10 bases not matched to a gene. The CDR3 length is 16 residues. The CDR3 DNA reads as TGCGCCAGCAGCTCCGGAAAACTAGCGTCACAAGAGACCCAGTACTTC. It encodes CASSSGKLASQETQYF.